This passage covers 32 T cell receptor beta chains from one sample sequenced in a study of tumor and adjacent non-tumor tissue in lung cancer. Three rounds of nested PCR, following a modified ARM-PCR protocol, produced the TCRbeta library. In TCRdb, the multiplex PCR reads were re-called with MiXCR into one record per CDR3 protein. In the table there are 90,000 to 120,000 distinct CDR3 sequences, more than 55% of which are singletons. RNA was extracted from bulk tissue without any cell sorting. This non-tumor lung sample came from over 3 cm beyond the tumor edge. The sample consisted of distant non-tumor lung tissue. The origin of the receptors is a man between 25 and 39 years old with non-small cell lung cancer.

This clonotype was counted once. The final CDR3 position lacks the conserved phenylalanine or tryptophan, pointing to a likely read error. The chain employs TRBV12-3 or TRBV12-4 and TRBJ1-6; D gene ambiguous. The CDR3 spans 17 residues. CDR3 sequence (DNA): TGTGTCAGCAGTTTGAGAACCTTAGGAGATTATAATTCACCCCTCCACCTT. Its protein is CVSSLRTLGDYNSPLHL.

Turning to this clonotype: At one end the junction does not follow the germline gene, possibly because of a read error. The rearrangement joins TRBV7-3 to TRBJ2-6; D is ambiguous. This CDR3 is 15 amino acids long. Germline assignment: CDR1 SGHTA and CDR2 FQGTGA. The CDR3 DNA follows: TGTGCCAGCAACTTAACCGGTCCCGGGGCCAACGTCCTGACTTTC. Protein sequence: CASNLTGPGANVLTF.

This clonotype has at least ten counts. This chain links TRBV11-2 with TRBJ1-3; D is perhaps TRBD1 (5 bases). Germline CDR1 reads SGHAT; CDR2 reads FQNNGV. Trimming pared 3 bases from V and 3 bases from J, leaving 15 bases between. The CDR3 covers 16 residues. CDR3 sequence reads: CASSFRGSGVGNTIYF. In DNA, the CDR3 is TGTGCCAGCAGCTTTAGGGGATCGGGAGTTGGAAACACCATATATTTT.

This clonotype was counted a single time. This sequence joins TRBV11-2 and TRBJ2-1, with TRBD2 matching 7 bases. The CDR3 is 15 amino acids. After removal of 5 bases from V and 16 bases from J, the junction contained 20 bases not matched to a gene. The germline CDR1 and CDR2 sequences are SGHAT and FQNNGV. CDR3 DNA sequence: TGTGCCAGCAGCATTAGACTAGCCCCCGCCAATGATCAATTCTTC. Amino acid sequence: CASSIRLAPANDQFF.

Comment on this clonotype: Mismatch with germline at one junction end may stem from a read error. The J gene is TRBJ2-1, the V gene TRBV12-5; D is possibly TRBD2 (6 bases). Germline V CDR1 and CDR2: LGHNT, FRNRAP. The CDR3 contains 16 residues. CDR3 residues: CVSGPHGDSQDIEQFF. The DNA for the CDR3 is TGTGTTAGTGGTCCTCACGGGGACTCTCAGGACATTGAGCAGTTCTTC. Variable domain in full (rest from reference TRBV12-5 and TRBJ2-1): DARVTQTPRHKVTEMGQEVTMRCQPILGHNTVFWYRQTMMQGLELLAYFRNRAPLDDSGMPKDRFSAEMPDATLATLKIQPSEPRDSAVYFCVSGPHGDSQDIEQFFGPGTRLTVL.

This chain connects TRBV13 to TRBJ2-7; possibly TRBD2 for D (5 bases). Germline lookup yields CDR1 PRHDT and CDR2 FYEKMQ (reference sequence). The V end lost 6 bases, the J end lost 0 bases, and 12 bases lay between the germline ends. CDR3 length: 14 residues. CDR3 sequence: CASREASSSYEQYF. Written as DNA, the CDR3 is TGTGCCAGCAGGGAGGCGTCAAGCTCCTACGAGCAGTACTTC.

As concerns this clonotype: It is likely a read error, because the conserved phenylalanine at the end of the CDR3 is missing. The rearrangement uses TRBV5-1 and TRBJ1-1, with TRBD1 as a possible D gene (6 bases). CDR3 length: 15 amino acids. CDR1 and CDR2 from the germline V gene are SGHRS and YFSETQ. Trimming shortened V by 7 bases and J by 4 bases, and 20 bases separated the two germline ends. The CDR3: CASADFGGRGTEAFV. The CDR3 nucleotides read TGCGCCAGCGCCGACTTCGGGGGGCGCGGCACTGAAGCTTTCGTT.

Here the CDR3 reads CSVEIGQGANEWFF. CDR3 nucleotides: TGCAGCGTTGAAATCGGACAGGGTGCCAATGAGTGGTTCTTC. V gene TRBV29-1 combines with J gene TRBJ2-1; TRBD1 aligns across 8 bases. J gave up 15 bases and V 2 bases, and 15 bases lay outside the gene matches. CDR1 SQVTM and CDR2 ANQGSEA come from the germline V gene. The CDR3 runs to 14 residues.

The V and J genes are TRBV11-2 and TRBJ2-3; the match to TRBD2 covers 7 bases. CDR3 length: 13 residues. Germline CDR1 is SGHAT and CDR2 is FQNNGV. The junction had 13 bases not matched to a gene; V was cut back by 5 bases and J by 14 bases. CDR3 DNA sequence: TGTGCCAGCAGCATCCCCCGGGACTACGAATCGTATTTT. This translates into CASSIPRDYESYF.

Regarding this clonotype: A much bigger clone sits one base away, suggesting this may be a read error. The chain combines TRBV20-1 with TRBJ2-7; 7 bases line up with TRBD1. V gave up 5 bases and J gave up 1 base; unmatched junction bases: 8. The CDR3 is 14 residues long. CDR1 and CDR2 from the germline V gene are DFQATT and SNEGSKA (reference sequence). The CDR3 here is CSAPIPGQSYEQYF. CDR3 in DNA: TGCAGTGCTCCAATTCCGGGACAGTCCTACGAGCAGTACTTC.

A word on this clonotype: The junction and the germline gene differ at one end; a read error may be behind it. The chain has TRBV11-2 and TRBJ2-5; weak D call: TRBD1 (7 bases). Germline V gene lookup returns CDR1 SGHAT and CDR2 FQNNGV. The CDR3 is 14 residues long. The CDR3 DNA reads TGTGCCAGCAACCCCGTAACAGGGGAGGAGACACAGTACTTC. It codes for CASNPVTGEETQYF.

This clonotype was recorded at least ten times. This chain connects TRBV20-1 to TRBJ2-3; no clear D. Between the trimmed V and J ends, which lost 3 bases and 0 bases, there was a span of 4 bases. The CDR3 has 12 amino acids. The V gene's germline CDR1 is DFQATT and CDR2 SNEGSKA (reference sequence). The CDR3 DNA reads TGCAGTGCTAGGACTAGCACAGATACGCAGTATTTT. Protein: CSARTSTDTQYF.

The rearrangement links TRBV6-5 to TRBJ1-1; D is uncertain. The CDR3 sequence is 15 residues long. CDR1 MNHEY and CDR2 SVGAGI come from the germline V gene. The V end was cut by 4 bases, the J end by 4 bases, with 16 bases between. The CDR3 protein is CASSSDCAVSTEAFF. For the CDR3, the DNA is TGTGCCAGCAGTTCAGACTGTGCGGTGAGCACTGAAGCTTTCTTT.

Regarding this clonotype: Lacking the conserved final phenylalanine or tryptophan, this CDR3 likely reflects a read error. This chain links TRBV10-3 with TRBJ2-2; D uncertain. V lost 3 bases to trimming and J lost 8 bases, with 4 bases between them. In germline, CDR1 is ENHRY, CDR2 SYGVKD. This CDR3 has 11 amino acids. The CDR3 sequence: CAISESGELFL. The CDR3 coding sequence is TGTGCCATCAGTGAATCTGGGGAGCTGTTTTTG.

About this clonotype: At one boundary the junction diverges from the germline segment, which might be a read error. CDR3 DNA sequence: TGTGCCAGCAGGGGACTAGCGGGAGACGTACGGGAGTTGCTTTTT. Protein sequence: CASRGLAGDVRELLF. V gene TRBV12-3 or TRBV12-4 combines with J gene TRBJ2-2; 14 bases match TRBD2. The CDR3 is 15 residues long.

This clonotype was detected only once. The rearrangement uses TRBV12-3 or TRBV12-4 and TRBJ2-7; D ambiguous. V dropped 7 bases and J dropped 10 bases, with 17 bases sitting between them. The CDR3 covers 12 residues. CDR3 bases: TGTGCCAGCATCCTGGCCCCTGGGCAACAGTACTTC. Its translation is CASILAPGQQYF.

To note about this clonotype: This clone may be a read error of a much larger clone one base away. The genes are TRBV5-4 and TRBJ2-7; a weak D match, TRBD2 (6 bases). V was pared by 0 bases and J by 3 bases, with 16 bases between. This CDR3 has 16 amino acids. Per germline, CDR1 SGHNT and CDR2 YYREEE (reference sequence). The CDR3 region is CASSLGLHGGIYEQYF. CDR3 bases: TGTGCCAGCAGCTTGGGCCTTCATGGGGGGATCTACGAGCAGTACTTC. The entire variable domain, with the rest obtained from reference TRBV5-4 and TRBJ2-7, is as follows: ETGVTQSPTHLIKTRGQQVTLRCSSQSGHNTVSWYQQALGQGPQFIFQYYREEENGRGNFPPRFSGLQFPNYSSELNVNALELDDSALYLCASSLGLHGGIYEQYFGPGTRLTVT.

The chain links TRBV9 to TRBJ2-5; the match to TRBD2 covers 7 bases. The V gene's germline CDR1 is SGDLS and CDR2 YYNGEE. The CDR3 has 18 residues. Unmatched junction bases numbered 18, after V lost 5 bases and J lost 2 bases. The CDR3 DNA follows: TGTGCCAGCAGTCTACCGGACGGGGGGAGAAGGGATCAAGAGACCCAGTACTTC. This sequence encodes CASSLPDGGRRDQETQYF.

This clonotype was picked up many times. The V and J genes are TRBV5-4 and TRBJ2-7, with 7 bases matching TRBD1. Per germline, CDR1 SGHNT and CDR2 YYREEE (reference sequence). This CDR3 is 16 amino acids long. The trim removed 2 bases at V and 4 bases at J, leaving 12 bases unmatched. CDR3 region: CASSFRTGGVVYEQYF. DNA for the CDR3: TGTGCCAGCAGCTTTAGGACAGGCGGTGTGGTGTACGAGCAGTACTTC.

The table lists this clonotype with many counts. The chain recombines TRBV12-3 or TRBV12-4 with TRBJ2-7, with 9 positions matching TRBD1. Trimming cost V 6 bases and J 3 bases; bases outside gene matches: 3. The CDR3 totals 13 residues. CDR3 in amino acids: CASSLGQGYEQYF. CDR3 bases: TGTGCCAGCAGCTTGGGACAGGGCTACGAGCAGTACTTC.

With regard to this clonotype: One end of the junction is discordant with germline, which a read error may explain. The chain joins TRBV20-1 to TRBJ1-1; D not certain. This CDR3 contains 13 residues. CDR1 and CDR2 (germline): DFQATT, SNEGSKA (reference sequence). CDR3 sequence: CSARDLTACEANF. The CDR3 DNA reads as TGCAGTGCTAGAGATCTAACGGCATGCGAAGCTAACTTT.

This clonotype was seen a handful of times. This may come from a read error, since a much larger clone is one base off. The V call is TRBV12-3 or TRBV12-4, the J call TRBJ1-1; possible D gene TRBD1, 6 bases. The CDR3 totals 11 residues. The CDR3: CANSIGGEAFF. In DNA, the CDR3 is TGTGCCAACAGTATAGGGGGTGAAGCTTTCTTT.

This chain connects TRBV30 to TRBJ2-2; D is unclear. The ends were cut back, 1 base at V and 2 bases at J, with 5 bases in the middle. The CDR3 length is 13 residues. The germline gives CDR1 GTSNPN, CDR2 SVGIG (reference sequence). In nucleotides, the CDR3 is TGTGCCTGGAGTGGGTCCAACACCGGGGAGCTGTTTTTT. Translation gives CAWSGSNTGELFF. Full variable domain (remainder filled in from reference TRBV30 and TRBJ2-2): SQTIHQWPATLVQPVGSPLSLECTVEGTSNPNLYWYRQAAGRGLQLLFYSVGIGQISSEVPQNLSASRPQDRQFILSSKKLLLSDSGFYLCAWSGSNTGELFFGEGSRLTVL.

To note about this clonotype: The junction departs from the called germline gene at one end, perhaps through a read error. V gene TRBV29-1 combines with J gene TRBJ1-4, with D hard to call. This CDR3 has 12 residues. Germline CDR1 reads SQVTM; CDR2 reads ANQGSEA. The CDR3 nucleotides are TGCAGCGCGGCCTCGCCGGCCGAAAAACTGCTTTTT. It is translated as CSAASPAEKLLF.

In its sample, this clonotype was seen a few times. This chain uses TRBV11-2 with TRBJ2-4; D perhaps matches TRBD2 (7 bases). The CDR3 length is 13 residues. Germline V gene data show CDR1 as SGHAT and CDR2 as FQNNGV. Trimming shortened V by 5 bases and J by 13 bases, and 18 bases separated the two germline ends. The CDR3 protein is CASSKGGGPHQYF. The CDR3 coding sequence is TGTGCCAGCAGCAAGGGCGGGGGCCCTCACCAGTACTTC.

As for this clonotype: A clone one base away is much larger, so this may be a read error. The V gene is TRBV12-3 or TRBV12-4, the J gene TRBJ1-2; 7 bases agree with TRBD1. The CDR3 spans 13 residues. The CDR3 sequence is CASSLGGANGYTF. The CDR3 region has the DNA TGTGCCAGCAGCTTAGGGGGCGCAAATGGCTACACCTTC.

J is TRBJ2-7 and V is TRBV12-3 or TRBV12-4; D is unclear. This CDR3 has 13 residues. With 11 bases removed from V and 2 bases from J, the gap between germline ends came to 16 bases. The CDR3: CACTFSGAYEQYF. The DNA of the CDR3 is TGTGCCTGCACCTTCTCTGGGGCCTACGAGCAGTACTTC.

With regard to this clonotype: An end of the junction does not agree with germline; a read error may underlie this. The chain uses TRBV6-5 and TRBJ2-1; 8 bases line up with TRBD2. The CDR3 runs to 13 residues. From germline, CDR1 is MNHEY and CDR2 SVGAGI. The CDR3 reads CASWLSGSDEQFF. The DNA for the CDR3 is TGTGCCAGCTGGTTAAGCGGGAGCGATGAGCAATTCTTC.

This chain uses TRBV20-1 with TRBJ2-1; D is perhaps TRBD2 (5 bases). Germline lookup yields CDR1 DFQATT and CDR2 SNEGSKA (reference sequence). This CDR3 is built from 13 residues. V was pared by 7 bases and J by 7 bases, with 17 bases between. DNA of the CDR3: TGCAGTGTTACTAGTGGGAGACGGAATGAGCAGTTCTTC. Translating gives CSVTSGRRNEQFF.

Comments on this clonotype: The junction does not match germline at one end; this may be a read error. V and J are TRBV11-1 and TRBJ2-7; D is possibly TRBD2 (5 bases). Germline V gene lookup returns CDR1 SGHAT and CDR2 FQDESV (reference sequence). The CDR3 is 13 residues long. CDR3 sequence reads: CVSSHGDSCEQYF. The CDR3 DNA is TGTGTCAGCAGTCACGGGGATTCCTGCGAGCAGTACTTC.

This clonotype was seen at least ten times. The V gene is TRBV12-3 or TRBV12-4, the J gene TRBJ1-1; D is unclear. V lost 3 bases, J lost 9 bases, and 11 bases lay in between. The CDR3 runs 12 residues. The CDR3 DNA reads TGTGCCAGCAGTTTTCGATTCACCAAAGCTTTCTTT. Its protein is CASSFRFTKAFF.

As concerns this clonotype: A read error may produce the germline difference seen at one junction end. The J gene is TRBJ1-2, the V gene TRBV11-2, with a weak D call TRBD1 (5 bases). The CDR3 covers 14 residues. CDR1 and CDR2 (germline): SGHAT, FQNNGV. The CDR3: CASRGLGEGYGYTF. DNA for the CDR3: TGTGCCAGCAGGGGACTGGGGGAGGGCTATGGTTACACCTTC.